This is a list of T cell receptor beta chains from one sample in a study of PD-1 blockade in classical Hodgkin lymphoma. The protocol was immunoSEQ multiplex PCR, while the TCRdb copy is restricted to in-frame clones and leaves out a portion. The sample consists of under 110,000 clones, more than 85% of them appearing once. The sequencing used peripheral blood mononuclear cells (PBMCs), collected before the second cycle of nivolumab. The source is a human donor with classical Hodgkin lymphoma. CDR3s include the opening cysteine and the closing phenylalanine or tryptophan. A D gene is named only where the DNA matches it firmly. Clone size is stated in some rows and not others, as once, few, many or a class when expanded.

V gene: TRBV27; D gene: .; J gene: TRBJ2-1; clone size: .; CDR3 DNA: TGTGCCAGCAGTCCGGGACTCTACAATGAGCAGTTCTTC; CDR3 protein: CASSPGLYNEQFF
V gene: TRBV10-1; D gene: .; J gene: TRBJ1-5; clone size: once; CDR3 DNA: TGCGCCAGCAGGGACCGACCGGACAGTAGGGATCCCCTGAATTTT; CDR3 protein: CASRDRPDSRDPLNF
V gene: TRBV27; D gene: .; J gene: TRBJ2-3; clone size: .; CDR3 DNA: TGTGCCAGCAGTTTCCGCGGTACAGATACGCAGTATTTT; CDR3 protein: CASSFRGTDTQYF
V gene: TRBV2; D gene: .; J gene: TRBJ2-7; clone size: .; CDR3 DNA: TGTGCCAGCCTCAACCTCGACAGGTACCTCTACGAGCAGTACTTC; CDR3 protein: CASLNLDRYLYEQYF
V gene: TRBV7-3; D gene: .; J gene: TRBJ1-2; clone size: .; CDR3 DNA: TGTGCCAGCAGCCCGGACAGCAATAAGGGGGGCTACACCTTC; CDR3 protein: CASSPDSNKGGYTF
V gene: TRBV29-1; D gene: .; J gene: TRBJ2-7; clone size: .; CDR3 DNA: TGCAGCGTAGGCCGGGCCCAGGTCCACTACGAGCAGTACTTC; CDR3 protein: CSVGRAQVHYEQYF
V gene: TRBV7-3; D gene: .; J gene: TRBJ2-5; clone size: .; CDR3 DNA: TGTGCCAGCAGCCCAGGGGATGGGGAGACCCAGTACTTC; CDR3 protein: CASSPGDGETQYF
V gene: TRBV27; D gene: .; J gene: TRBJ1-1; clone size: .; CDR3 DNA: TGTGCCTCCCTGACGGGGAACACTGAAGCTTTCTTT; CDR3 protein: CASLTGNTEAFF
V gene: TRBV28; D gene: .; J gene: TRBJ2-7; clone size: .; CDR3 DNA: TGTGCCAGCAGTTACCTCTACGAGCAGTACTTC; CDR3 protein: CASSYLYEQYF
V gene: TRBV6-5; D gene: .; J gene: TRBJ2-7; clone size: .; CDR3 DNA: TGTGCCAGCAAAAGGGCTACAACGGGCGCCTACGAGCAGTACTTC; CDR3 protein: CASKRATTGAYEQYF
V gene: TRBV5-1; D gene: .; J gene: TRBJ2-7; clone size: .; CDR3 DNA: TGCGCCAGCAGCTACGAGGGTCGGCAGCAGTACTTC; CDR3 protein: CASSYEGRQQYF
V gene: TRBV7-2; D gene: TRBD1; J gene: TRBJ1-5; clone size: .; CDR3 DNA: TGTGCCAGCAGCTCCGGGACAGGGGACGGACAGCCCCAGCATTTT; CDR3 protein: CASSSGTGDGQPQHF
V gene: TRBV19; D gene: .; J gene: TRBJ1-1; clone size: .; CDR3 DNA: TGTGCCAGTAGTATAGATCTATTGGGGATGATGAACACTGAAGCTTTCTTT; CDR3 protein: CASSIDLLGMMNTEAFF
V gene: TRBV7-2; D gene: .; J gene: TRBJ1-1; clone size: .; CDR3 DNA: TGTGCCAGCAGCCTAGGGCCGGGGAACACTGAAGCTTTCTTT; CDR3 protein: CASSLGPGNTEAFF
V gene: TRBV5-4; D gene: .; J gene: TRBJ2-7; clone size: .; CDR3 DNA: TGTGCCAGCAGCCTCCGGGACAACTCCTACGAGCAGTACTTC; CDR3 protein: CASSLRDNSYEQYF
V gene: TRBV5-1; D gene: .; J gene: TRBJ2-1; clone size: .; CDR3 DNA: TGCGCCAGCAGCTTGGATAATGAGCAGTTCTTC; CDR3 protein: CASSLDNEQFF
V gene: TRBV11-2; D gene: .; J gene: TRBJ2-1; clone size: .; CDR3 DNA: TGTGCCAGCAGCTTAGTTAACTACAATGAGCAGTTCTTC; CDR3 protein: CASSLVNYNEQFF
V gene: TRBV5-8; D gene: TRBD1; J gene: TRBJ1-2; clone size: .; CDR3 DNA: TGTGCCAGCAGCTTGGGGACAGGGGGCCTCACTAACTATGGCTACACCTTC; CDR3 protein: CASSLGTGGLTNYGYTF
V gene: TRBV10-2; D gene: .; J gene: TRBJ2-2; clone size: .; CDR3 DNA: TGCGCCAGCAGTGAGTCGATTATTACGGGACTCCCCGCCGGGGAGCTGTTTTTT; CDR3 protein: CASSESIITGLPAGELFF
V gene: TRBV27; D gene: .; J gene: TRBJ1-6; clone size: .; CDR3 DNA: TGTGCCAGCAGTCCAAGACACGTTAATTCACCCCTCCACTTT; CDR3 protein: CASSPRHVNSPLHF
V gene: TRBV19; D gene: .; J gene: TRBJ1-6; clone size: .; CDR3 DNA: TGTGCCAGTAGTGGGGGGGTTGGTAATTCACCCCTCCACTTT; CDR3 protein: CASSGGVGNSPLHF
V gene: TRBV7-2; D gene: .; J gene: TRBJ1-1; clone size: few; CDR3 DNA: TGTGCCAGCAGCCTTCAGAACACTGAAGCTTTCTTT; CDR3 protein: CASSLQNTEAFF
V gene: TRBV19; D gene: TRBD2; J gene: TRBJ2-1; clone size: .; CDR3 DNA: TGTGCCAGTAAGCGAGCGGGGCCCTACAATGAGCAGTTCTTC; CDR3 protein: CASKRAGPYNEQFF
V gene: TRBV28; D gene: TRBD1; J gene: TRBJ2-1; clone size: .; CDR3 DNA: TGTGCCAGCAGTTTAAAGGCAGGGGGCGTTTCTAATGAGCAGTTCTTC; CDR3 protein: CASSLKAGGVSNEQFF
V gene: TRBV29-1; D gene: .; J gene: TRBJ1-2; clone size: .; CDR3 DNA: TGCAGCGTTGGGTCAGTGTATGGCTACACCTTC; CDR3 protein: CSVGSVYGYTF
V gene: TRBV10-3; D gene: TRBD1; J gene: TRBJ1-6; clone size: .; CDR3 DNA: TGTGCCATCAGTGAGTCCTCCGGACAGGTCTATAATTCACCCCTCCACTTT; CDR3 protein: CAISESSGQVYNSPLHF
V gene: TRBV25-1; D gene: TRBD1; J gene: TRBJ2-7; clone size: .; CDR3 DNA: TGTGCCAGCAGTGCGTCAGGGGGCTCCTACGAGCAGTACTTC; CDR3 protein: CASSASGGSYEQYF
V gene: TRBV6-6; D gene: TRBD1; J gene: TRBJ2-1; clone size: .; CDR3 DNA: TGTGCCAGCACCAGGGGGAACCCTTCCAATGAGCAGTTCTTC; CDR3 protein: CASTRGNPSNEQFF
V gene: TRBV7-9; D gene: TRBD1; J gene: TRBJ2-7; clone size: .; CDR3 DNA: TGTGCCAGCAGCTTGCTGGGACAGGTCATTTACGAGCAGTACTTC; CDR3 protein: CASSLLGQVIYEQYF
V gene: TRBV7-6; D gene: .; J gene: TRBJ2-7; clone size: .; CDR3 DNA: TGTGCCAGCAGCTTAGAAGGGGGCTACGAGCAGTACTTC; CDR3 protein: CASSLEGGYEQYF
V gene: TRBV5-1; D gene: TRBD1; J gene: TRBJ2-5; clone size: once; CDR3 DNA: TGCGCCAGCAGCTTGGAGGGCAGGGGGGAGACCCAGTACTTC; CDR3 protein: CASSLEGRGETQYF
V gene: TRBV27; D gene: TRBD1; J gene: TRBJ2-1; clone size: .; CDR3 DNA: TGTGCCAGCAGTTTATCGGGACAGGGGAAGTACAATGAGCAGTTCTTC; CDR3 protein: CASSLSGQGKYNEQFF
V gene: TRBV7-6; D gene: TRBD1; J gene: TRBJ1-3; clone size: .; CDR3 DNA: TGTGCCAGCAGCCAGACCCAATCGGGACAGGGAAACACCATATATTTT; CDR3 protein: CASSQTQSGQGNTIYF
V gene: TRBV5-4; D gene: .; J gene: TRBJ1-6; clone size: .; CDR3 DNA: TGTGCCACGAAGGGGGACAAACTGGGGCATCTAGATTCACCCCTCCACTTT; CDR3 protein: CATKGDKLGHLDSPLHF
V gene: TRBV5-1; D gene: .; J gene: TRBJ2-3; clone size: .; CDR3 DNA: TGCGCCAGCAGCTTGGAGGCGAGGCCCCCCACAGATACGCAGTATTTT; CDR3 protein: CASSLEARPPTDTQYF
V gene: TRBV6-4; D gene: TRBD1; J gene: TRBJ1-3; clone size: .; CDR3 DNA: TGTGCCAGCAGGGATCCGGGACAGGGGGCGGTAGGAAACACCATATATTTT; CDR3 protein: CASRDPGQGAVGNTIYF
V gene: TRBV5-4; D gene: TRBD1; J gene: TRBJ2-7; clone size: .; CDR3 DNA: TGTGCCAGCTCCAAGGACAGGGGGCGCGACGAGCAGTACTTC; CDR3 protein: CASSKDRGRDEQYF
V gene: TRBV28; D gene: .; J gene: TRBJ1-5; clone size: once; CDR3 DNA: TGTGCCAGCAGTTTCGACATAAAACCGAATCAGCCCCAGCATTTT; CDR3 protein: CASSFDIKPNQPQHF
V gene: TRBV19; D gene: TRBD1; J gene: TRBJ1-2; clone size: few; CDR3 DNA: TGTGCCAGTAGTAGACAGGGGGCGGACTATGGCTACACCTTC; CDR3 protein: CASSRQGADYGYTF
V gene: TRBV7-2; D gene: .; J gene: TRBJ1-2; clone size: .; CDR3 DNA: TGTGCCAGCAGCTTAGACGCGGGCTACACCTTC; CDR3 protein: CASSLDAGYTF
V gene: TRBV12-5; D gene: TRBD2; J gene: TRBJ2-3; clone size: .; CDR3 DNA: TGTGCTAGTGGCTCTAGCGGGGGGGCAGGAGATACGCAGTATTTT; CDR3 protein: CASGSSGGAGDTQYF
V gene: TRBV2; D gene: .; J gene: TRBJ1-4; clone size: few; CDR3 DNA: TGTGCCAGCAATAGGGGAGGTGAAAAACTGTTTTTT; CDR3 protein: CASNRGGEKLFF
V gene: TRBV6-5; D gene: .; J gene: TRBJ1-1; clone size: .; CDR3 DNA: TGTGCCAGCAGTAACCTGGTGGCCACTGAAGCTTTCTTT; CDR3 protein: CASSNLVATEAFF
V gene: TRBV9; D gene: TRBD2; J gene: TRBJ2-3; clone size: .; CDR3 DNA: TGTGCCAGCAGCGTAGATGGTAGCGGGGTGGACGATACGCAGTATTTT; CDR3 protein: CASSVDGSGVDDTQYF
V gene: TRBV9; D gene: TRBD2; J gene: TRBJ2-3; clone size: .; CDR3 DNA: TGTGCCAGCAGCGCCGGACTAGCGGGGATGATCATAGCAGATACGCAGTATTTT; CDR3 protein: CASSAGLAGMIIADTQYF
V gene: TRBV5-6; D gene: .; J gene: TRBJ2-3; clone size: .; CDR3 DNA: TGTGCCAGCAGCGACCCCAGGTTGTTTAGCACAGATACGCAGTATTTT; CDR3 protein: CASSDPRLFSTDTQYF
V gene: TRBV19; D gene: .; J gene: TRBJ2-6; clone size: .; CDR3 DNA: TGTGCCAGTAGTAAGTTTAGGGCTGGGGCCAACGTCCTGACTTTC; CDR3 protein: CASSKFRAGANVLTF
V gene: TRBV5-6; D gene: .; J gene: TRBJ2-7; clone size: .; CDR3 DNA: TGTGCCAGCAGTACAGGGTACGAGCAGTACTTC; CDR3 protein: CASSTGYEQYF
V gene: TRBV7-8; D gene: .; J gene: TRBJ2-5; clone size: .; CDR3 DNA: TGTGCCAGCAGCCCGGGATCGGGCTCAGAGACCCAGTACTTC; CDR3 protein: CASSPGSGSETQYF
V gene: TRBV7-9; D gene: .; J gene: TRBJ1-2; clone size: .; CDR3 DNA: TGTGCCAGCAGCTTAGCCCCCCAACAGAGCAATGGCTACACCTTC; CDR3 protein: CASSLAPQQSNGYTF
V gene: TRBV6-4; D gene: .; J gene: TRBJ2-1; clone size: .; CDR3 DNA: TGTGCCAGCAGTGGGGTCGGGGGCACTTACAATGAGCAGTTCTTC; CDR3 protein: CASSGVGGTYNEQFF
V gene: TRBV6-5; D gene: TRBD1; J gene: TRBJ1-5; clone size: .; CDR3 DNA: TGTGCCAGCAGCTTGACAGGGGAAAATCAGCCCCAGCATTTT; CDR3 protein: CASSLTGENQPQHF
V gene: TRBV10-2; D gene: .; J gene: TRBJ2-2; clone size: once; CDR3 DNA: TGCGCCAGCAGTATACTAAAGGGTGGTTACACCGGGGAGCTGTTTTTT; CDR3 protein: CASSILKGGYTGELFF
V gene: TRBV11-3; D gene: .; J gene: TRBJ2-1; clone size: .; CDR3 DNA: TGTGCCAGCAGCTCCTCGGGGTGGGGTGAGCAGTTCTTC; CDR3 protein: CASSSSGWGEQFF
V gene: TRBV5-4; D gene: TRBD2; J gene: TRBJ2-3; clone size: .; CDR3 DNA: TGTGCCAGCAGCTCCCAGACCGTTAGACTAGCGGGGGGGAGAGATACGCAGTATTTT; CDR3 protein: CASSSQTVRLAGGRDTQYF
V gene: TRBV19; D gene: .; J gene: TRBJ2-2; clone size: .; CDR3 DNA: TGTGCCAGTAATGTGGGACCGAACACCGGGGAGCTGTTTTTT; CDR3 protein: CASNVGPNTGELFF
V gene: TRBV12-5; D gene: .; J gene: TRBJ2-6; clone size: .; CDR3 DNA: TGTGCTAGTGGTTTGGTACTGGGCAGGGTGAAAGGGGCCAACGTCCTGACTTTC; CDR3 protein: CASGLVLGRVKGANVLTF
V gene: TRBV11-2; D gene: .; J gene: TRBJ1-5; clone size: .; CDR3 DNA: TGTGCCAGCAGCTTGACAGGAACTTATCAGCCCCAGCATTTT; CDR3 protein: CASSLTGTYQPQHF
V gene: TRBV15; D gene: .; J gene: TRBJ1-2; clone size: .; CDR3 DNA: TGTGCCACCAGCAGAGGAACGGCCAACTATGGCTACACCTTC; CDR3 protein: CATSRGTANYGYTF
V gene: TRBV14; D gene: .; J gene: TRBJ2-3; clone size: .; CDR3 DNA: TGTGCCAGCAGCCAAGATAGGGCGGGACCGAACACAGATACGCAGTATTTT; CDR3 protein: CASSQDRAGPNTDTQYF